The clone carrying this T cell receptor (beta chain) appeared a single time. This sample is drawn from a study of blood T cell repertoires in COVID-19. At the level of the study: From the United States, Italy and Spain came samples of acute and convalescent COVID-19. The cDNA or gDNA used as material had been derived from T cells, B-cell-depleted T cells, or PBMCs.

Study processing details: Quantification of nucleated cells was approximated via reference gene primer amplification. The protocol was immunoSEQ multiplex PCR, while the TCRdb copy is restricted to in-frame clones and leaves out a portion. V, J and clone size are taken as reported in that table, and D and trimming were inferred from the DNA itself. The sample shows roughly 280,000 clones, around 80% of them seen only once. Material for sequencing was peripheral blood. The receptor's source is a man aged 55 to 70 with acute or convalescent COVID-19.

CDR3 in amino acids: CASSQEGRANTEAFF. The CDR3 nucleotides read TGCGCCAGCAGCCAAGAGGGCAGGGCGAACACTGAAGCTTTCTTT. The rearrangement uses TRBV4-1 and TRBJ1-1; TRBD1 is a possible D gene (5 bases). The length of the CDR3 is 15 residues. Per the germline V gene, CDR1 is MGHRA and CDR2 is YSYEKL. Trimming removed 0 bases from V and 1 base from J, with 9 bases in between.